The present TCR beta chain was sequenced within a study of high-grade serous ovarian cancer treatment subgroups. For the study at large: Each sample yielded on average approximately 7,700 unique TCR beta rearrangements from over 12,000 reads.

The junction had 17 bases not matched to a gene; V was cut back by 6 bases and J by 7 bases. The CDR3 consists of 17 residues. The V gene's germline CDR1 is LNHDA and CDR2 SQIVND (reference sequence). TCRdb keeps only in-frame clones here, not all; method: immunoSEQ multiplex PCR. The sample records about 16,000 clones, less than 90% being singletons. Tumor samples were taken before definitive surgery or chemotherapy. Study-level results: Different patients shared almost no repertoire; same-patient tumors shared about 0.095 to 0.85. These tumor repertoires lack spatial information from bulk sequencing.

Turning to this clone: What it recognizes is unknown.

Sequenced sample: tumor tissue. This rearrangement joins TRBV19 to TRBJ1-5; 8 bases agree with TRBD1. This sequence originates from a human donor with high-grade serous ovarian cancer. The CDR3 nucleotides are TGTGCCAGTAGCATAACCTCTACAGGGGGGTACGTACAGCCCCAGCATTTT. This translates into CASSITSTGGYVQPQHF.